A single sample gave rise to the 5 T cell receptor beta chains below, sequenced in a study of CD8+ T cells in alopecia areata. RNA extraction and reverse transcription yielded cDNA as sequencing template. Repertoires were generated with immunoSEQ multiplex PCR, while TCRdb's copy carries only in-frame clones and drops some. The sample lists over 150,000 clones, approximately 60% occurring once. Treatment specified: oral pan-JAK inhibitor, 5-10 mg twice daily. The sample consisted of CD4+ T cells sorted from blood, taken at week 4, from a patient treated with tofacitinib. Receptor source: a human donor with alopecia areata.

This rearrangement joins TRBV30 to TRBJ2-2, with a tentative D call TRBD1 (5 bases). Germline loops: CDR1 GTSNPN, CDR2 SVGIG (reference sequence). Trimming left V 0 bases short and J 2 bases short, with 10 bases between. The CDR3 runs to 15 residues. DNA of the CDR3: TGTGCCTGGAGTGTACGACAGATAAACACCGGGGAGCTGTTTTTT. It is translated as CAWSVRQINTGELFF.

The V gene is TRBV7-9, the J gene TRBJ1-2; D is undetermined. Trimming cost V 2 bases and J 1 base, with 14 bases left between them. The CDR3 spans 16 residues. Germline loops: CDR1 SEHNR, CDR2 FQNEAQ (reference sequence). CDR3 nucleotide sequence: TGTGCCAGCAGCTTAAACAACGTTGGGAGTAACTATGGCTACACCTTC. Encoded protein: CASSLNNVGSNYGYTF. Complete variable domain (other parts from reference TRBV7-9 and TRBJ1-2): DTGVSQNPRHKITKRGQNVTFRCDPISEHNRLYWYRQTLGQGPEFLTYFQNEAQLEKSRLLSDRFSAERPKGSFSTLEIQRTEQGDSAMYLCASSLNNVGSNYGYTFGSGTRLTVV.

This clone has just a few counts. The CDR3 sequence: CAWTGSNEKLFF. DNA of the CDR3: TGTGCCTGGACAGGGTCTAATGAAAAACTGTTTTTT. V usage is TRBV30 and J usage is TRBJ1-4, with TRBD1 as a possible D gene (5 bases). CDR1 and CDR2 (germline): GTSNPN, SVGIG (reference sequence). The CDR3 extends over 12 amino acids. Trimming cost V 4 bases and J 3 bases, with 6 bases left between them.

This clone was seen just once. The chain uses TRBV21-1 and TRBJ2-7. TRBV21-1 is termed a pseudogene. The CDR3 contains 12 residues. The chain's CDR3 is CARGDPAYEQYF. CDR3 sequence (DNA): TGTGCCAGGGGTGACCCAGCCTACGAGCAGTACTTC.

In this sample, this clone turned up a few times. The sample holds other DNA sequences that translate to the same CDR3. The gene calls are TRBV29-1 and TRBJ1-2; D is uncertain. This CDR3 spans 11 amino acids. Germline loops: CDR1 SQVTM, CDR2 ANQGSEA. Deletions cut 1 base from V and 4 bases from J, with 4 bases between. The CDR3 reads CSVEVGYGYTF. The DNA of the CDR3 is TGCAGCGTTGAAGTAGGCTATGGCTACACCTTC.